The rows below give T cell receptor beta chains drawn from one sample of a study of blood T cell repertoires in COVID-19. Clones were read by immunoSEQ multiplex PCR, and TCRdb kept only the in-frame ones, dropping some. This repertoire shows 150,000 to 200,000 clones, 85% to 90% found once; its top ten account for under 6.5%. The sample consisted of peripheral blood. These receptor sequences come from a man in his forties with active or convalescent COVID-19. CDR3s include the opening cysteine and the closing phenylalanine or tryptophan. Each record gives: J gene, V gene, D gene, clone size, CDR3 DNA, CDR3 protein. The D gene is left open where the match is weak. The size of a clone is reported for some rows only, either as once, few or many, or as a class for expanded clones.

J gene: TRBJ2-7; V gene: TRBV6-6; D gene: TRBD1; clone size: .; CDR3 DNA: TGTGCCAGCAGACAGGGGGTTGGTTACGAGCAGTACTTC; CDR3 protein: CASRQGVGYEQYF
J gene: TRBJ1-6; V gene: TRBV24-1; D gene: .; clone size: .; CDR3 DNA: TGTGCCACCAGTGACCCCAGCGAGAGTCCCTATAATTCACCCCTCCACTTT; CDR3 protein: CATSDPSESPYNSPLHF
J gene: TRBJ1-6; V gene: TRBV18; D gene: .; clone size: .; CDR3 DNA: TGTGCCAGCTCCCTTGACACGTATAATTCACCCCTCCACTTT; CDR3 protein: CASSLDTYNSPLHF
J gene: TRBJ2-7; V gene: TRBV10-3; D gene: .; clone size: .; CDR3 DNA: TGTGCCATCAGTGAAGTAGCGGCACTCGTCTACGAGCAGTACTTC; CDR3 protein: CAISEVAALVYEQYF
J gene: TRBJ1-2; V gene: TRBV6-2/TRBV6-3; D gene: TRBD1; clone size: .; CDR3 DNA: TGTGCCAGCAGTTACACCGACAGGGACGGCTACACCTTC; CDR3 protein: CASSYTDRDGYTF
J gene: TRBJ2-5; V gene: TRBV4-1; D gene: TRBD2; clone size: .; CDR3 DNA: TGCGCCAGCAGCCAACCCACTAGCGGGAGCCGGTATAAGACCCAGTACTTC; CDR3 protein: CASSQPTSGSRYKTQYF
J gene: TRBJ1-2; V gene: TRBV5-6; D gene: .; clone size: .; CDR3 DNA: TGTGCCAGCAGCCTAACAGGATTCTTCTATGGCTACACCTTC; CDR3 protein: CASSLTGFFYGYTF
J gene: TRBJ1-6; V gene: TRBV6-5; D gene: TRBD1; clone size: .; CDR3 DNA: TGTGCCAGCAAGACCACAGGGGGCGGGTATTCACCCCTCCACTTT; CDR3 protein: CASKTTGGGYSPLHF
J gene: TRBJ2-1; V gene: TRBV2; D gene: .; clone size: .; CDR3 DNA: TGTGCCAAGACGGGGTCTAGCTCCTACAATGAGCAGTTCTTC; CDR3 protein: CAKTGSSSYNEQFF
J gene: TRBJ2-7; V gene: TRBV6-5; D gene: TRBD2; clone size: .; CDR3 DNA: TGTGCCAGCAGCGCATCTAGCGGGCTCCCCTACGAGCAGTACTTC; CDR3 protein: CASSASSGLPYEQYF
J gene: TRBJ2-1; V gene: TRBV19; D gene: TRBD2; clone size: once; CDR3 DNA: TGTGCCAGTAGTCCGATGGACGGGGGGTCGTGGAATGAGCAGTTCTTC; CDR3 protein: CASSPMDGGSWNEQFF
J gene: TRBJ2-1; V gene: TRBV6-5; D gene: .; clone size: .; CDR3 DNA: TGTGCCAGCAGCCTACCCTACAATGAGCAGTTCTTC; CDR3 protein: CASSLPYNEQFF
J gene: TRBJ1-1; V gene: TRBV6-2/TRBV6-3; D gene: TRBD1; clone size: .; CDR3 DNA: TGTGCCAGCAGTCGGACAGGGGGCTGGTGGGGGAACACTGAAGCTTTCTTT; CDR3 protein: CASSRTGGWWGNTEAFF
J gene: TRBJ2-5; V gene: TRBV5-6; D gene: .; clone size: .; CDR3 DNA: TGTGCCAGCAGCTTGGCACAGTCGGGGGAGACCCAGTACTTC; CDR3 protein: CASSLAQSGETQYF
J gene: TRBJ1-6; V gene: TRBV5-1; D gene: .; clone size: .; CDR3 DNA: TGCGCCAGCAGCTCCTCACCCCGGGATAATTCACCCCTCCACTTT; CDR3 protein: CASSSSPRDNSPLHF
J gene: TRBJ1-5; V gene: TRBV5-8; D gene: .; clone size: .; CDR3 DNA: TGTGCCAGCAGCTTGGGGCCTACCAGGGGAAATCAGCCCCAGCATTTT; CDR3 protein: CASSLGPTRGNQPQHF
J gene: TRBJ1-4; V gene: TRBV28; D gene: .; clone size: .; CDR3 DNA: TGTGCCAGCAGTGCCAGGGCCCTTAATGAAAAACTGTTTTTT; CDR3 protein: CASSARALNEKLFF
J gene: TRBJ2-1; V gene: TRBV6-5; D gene: TRBD2; clone size: .; CDR3 DNA: TGTGCCAGCAGGCTAGCGGGAGGGATGAATGAGCAGTTCTTC; CDR3 protein: CASRLAGGMNEQFF
J gene: TRBJ2-5; V gene: TRBV28; D gene: .; clone size: .; CDR3 DNA: TGTGCCAGCAGTCTCCTCTCTCGAGGAGGGGGCGAACTAGAGACCCAGTACTTC; CDR3 protein: CASSLLSRGGGELETQYF
J gene: TRBJ2-3; V gene: TRBV7-3; D gene: TRBD2; clone size: .; CDR3 DNA: TGTGCCAGCAGCTTATCGACTAGCGGGTCTCTACAGTATTTT; CDR3 protein: CASSLSTSGSLQYF
J gene: TRBJ1-1; V gene: TRBV2; D gene: .; clone size: .; CDR3 DNA: TGTGCCAGCAGTGAAGCGCAGGTCGGACATAGTGTTTTGGCTTTCTTT; CDR3 protein: CASSEAQVGHSVLAFF
J gene: TRBJ2-3; V gene: TRBV30; D gene: .; clone size: .; CDR3 DNA: TGTGCCTGGATTCTCTCCGGAGATACGCAGTATTTT; CDR3 protein: CAWILSGDTQYF
J gene: TRBJ1-1; V gene: TRBV5-1; D gene: TRBD1; clone size: .; CDR3 DNA: TGCGCCAGCAGCCCGCAGACAGGGGCCGAAGCTTTCTTT; CDR3 protein: CASSPQTGAEAFF
J gene: TRBJ2-1; V gene: TRBV27; D gene: .; clone size: .; CDR3 DNA: TGTGCCAGCAAGGGGGGGTCCTACAATGAGCAGTTCTTC; CDR3 protein: CASKGGSYNEQFF
J gene: TRBJ2-3; V gene: TRBV3-1/TRBV3-2; D gene: .; clone size: .; CDR3 DNA: TGTGCCAGCAGCCAAGATCGGTCGCAGGGGAGCACAGATACGCAGTATTTT; CDR3 protein: CASSQDRSQGSTDTQYF
J gene: TRBJ1-1; V gene: TRBV6-5; D gene: .; clone size: .; CDR3 DNA: TGTGCCAGCACTTTCTGGGCCACTGAAGCTTTCTTT; CDR3 protein: CASTFWATEAFF
J gene: TRBJ2-1; V gene: TRBV5-6; D gene: TRBD2; clone size: .; CDR3 DNA: TGTGCCAGCAGCTCCAGACTAGCGGGAGGGCCCAATGAGCAGTTCTTC; CDR3 protein: CASSSRLAGGPNEQFF
J gene: TRBJ1-1; V gene: TRBV6-5; D gene: TRBD1; clone size: .; CDR3 DNA: TGTGCCAGCAACAGTAGACAGGGATCCCCTGAAGCTTTCTTT; CDR3 protein: CASNSRQGSPEAFF
J gene: TRBJ1-4; V gene: TRBV19; D gene: .; clone size: .; CDR3 DNA: TGTGCCAGTAGTAGGCAGGGGACCTCAACTAATGAAAAACTGTTTTTT; CDR3 protein: CASSRQGTSTNEKLFF
J gene: TRBJ2-3; V gene: TRBV28; D gene: TRBD2; clone size: .; CDR3 DNA: TGTGCCAGCAGTTTATCACTAGCGGGAGCCGCAGATACGCAGTATTTT; CDR3 protein: CASSLSLAGAADTQYF
J gene: TRBJ2-3; V gene: TRBV24-1; D gene: TRBD1; clone size: once; CDR3 DNA: TGTGCCACCAGGGACAGGGGATCTGCGGATACGCAGTATTTT; CDR3 protein: CATRDRGSADTQYF
J gene: TRBJ2-5; V gene: TRBV3-1/TRBV3-2; D gene: TRBD1; clone size: .; CDR3 DNA: TGTGCCAGCAGCTGGACCCAGGGACAGGGTGAGACCCAGTACTTC; CDR3 protein: CASSWTQGQGETQYF
J gene: TRBJ1-3; V gene: TRBV19; D gene: .; clone size: .; CDR3 DNA: TGTGCCAGTAGTCCCGCGGGGGTCACTGGAAACACCATATATTTT; CDR3 protein: CASSPAGVTGNTIYF
J gene: TRBJ1-2; V gene: TRBV6-1; D gene: .; clone size: once; CDR3 DNA: TGTGCCAGCAGTGAGCGGGGTCGTGGCTACACCTTC; CDR3 protein: CASSERGRGYTF
J gene: TRBJ1-1; V gene: TRBV29-1; D gene: .; clone size: once; CDR3 DNA: TGCAGCGTTGGCCGAATTAGAGGAACTGAAGCTTTCTTT; CDR3 protein: CSVGRIRGTEAFF
J gene: TRBJ2-7; V gene: TRBV19; D gene: TRBD1; clone size: .; CDR3 DNA: TGTGCCAGTAGTATGCCGGGACAGGGGGCCTCCTACGAGCAGTACTTC; CDR3 protein: CASSMPGQGASYEQYF
J gene: TRBJ1-1; V gene: TRBV25-1; D gene: .; clone size: .; CDR3 DNA: TGTGCCAGCAGTGAATACGTGGAGGAGGATGAAGCTTTCTTT; CDR3 protein: CASSEYVEEDEAFF
J gene: TRBJ1-6; V gene: TRBV3-1/TRBV3-2; D gene: .; clone size: .; CDR3 DNA: TGTGCCAGCAGCCGTGAGAGGTTTGCGGAGGGCAATTCACCCCTCCACTTT; CDR3 protein: CASSRERFAEGNSPLHF
J gene: TRBJ2-7; V gene: TRBV3-1/TRBV3-2; D gene: .; clone size: .; CDR3 DNA: TGTGCCAGCAGCCAAGATACATTATCCTACGAGCAGTACTTC; CDR3 protein: CASSQDTLSYEQYF
J gene: TRBJ2-5; V gene: TRBV9; D gene: .; clone size: .; CDR3 DNA: TGTGCCAGCAGCGTAGTTTCGGGAGTGGGGACCCAGTACTTC; CDR3 protein: CASSVVSGVGTQYF
J gene: TRBJ2-3; V gene: TRBV6-4; D gene: TRBD2; clone size: once; CDR3 DNA: TGTGCCAGCAGTGACGTTAGGGCTAGCGGGGGGGGCACAGATACGCAGTATTTT; CDR3 protein: CASSDVRASGGGTDTQYF
J gene: TRBJ1-2; V gene: TRBV7-8; D gene: .; clone size: .; CDR3 DNA: TGTGCCAGCAGCCCAATTCTAGGTGAATATGGCTACACCTTC; CDR3 protein: CASSPILGEYGYTF
J gene: TRBJ1-2; V gene: TRBV6-6; D gene: TRBD1; clone size: .; CDR3 DNA: TGTGCCAGCAGTCACCTATTCAGGGGGATGAGTGGTTATGGCTACACCTTC; CDR3 protein: CASSHLFRGMSGYGYTF
J gene: TRBJ1-1; V gene: TRBV7-9; D gene: TRBD1; clone size: few; CDR3 DNA: TGTGCCAGCAGCTTAGCGCACCGACAGGGGATATCTGGGGACACTGAAGCTTTCTTT; CDR3 protein: CASSLAHRQGISGDTEAFF
J gene: TRBJ2-7; V gene: TRBV12-5; D gene: .; clone size: .; CDR3 DNA: TGTGCTAGTGGTTTGGTATCGGTAGCAACTGCCTACGAGCAGTACTTC; CDR3 protein: CASGLVSVATAYEQYF
J gene: TRBJ1-2; V gene: TRBV13; D gene: TRBD1; clone size: .; CDR3 DNA: TGTGCCAGCAGCACACAAGGGACAGACTATGGCTACACCTTC; CDR3 protein: CASSTQGTDYGYTF
J gene: TRBJ2-4; V gene: TRBV6-5; D gene: .; clone size: .; CDR3 DNA: TGTGCCAGCAGTTACGGGGGGAGAGGATCTGACATTCAGTACTTC; CDR3 protein: CASSYGGRGSDIQYF
J gene: TRBJ2-5; V gene: TRBV5-1; D gene: TRBD2; clone size: .; CDR3 DNA: TGCGCCAGCAGCTTACGTCCCAGCGGGGGCCGAGAGACCCAGTACTTC; CDR3 protein: CASSLRPSGGRETQYF
J gene: TRBJ2-1; V gene: TRBV5-1; D gene: TRBD2; clone size: .; CDR3 DNA: TGCGCCAGCAGCTCTCTAGCGGGGGGGCCAAATGAGCAGTTCTTC; CDR3 protein: CASSSLAGGPNEQFF
J gene: TRBJ2-1; V gene: TRBV9; D gene: TRBD2; clone size: .; CDR3 DNA: TGTGCCAGCAGCGTAAATAGTGAGCGGGGGGTCCTGAATGACAATGAGCAGTTCTTC; CDR3 protein: CASSVNSERGVLNDNEQFF
J gene: TRBJ2-1; V gene: TRBV10-3; D gene: TRBD2; clone size: .; CDR3 DNA: TGTGCCATCAGTAGAGGGACTAGCGGGGACTACAATGAGCAGTTCTTC; CDR3 protein: CAISRGTSGDYNEQFF
J gene: TRBJ2-7; V gene: TRBV5-1; D gene: TRBD1; clone size: .; CDR3 DNA: TGCGCCAGCAGCTTAACAGGGGAATCCTACGAGCAGTACTTC; CDR3 protein: CASSLTGESYEQYF
J gene: TRBJ2-7; V gene: TRBV6-5; D gene: TRBD2; clone size: .; CDR3 DNA: TGTGCCAGCAAAGCGGGAGGGCCACGCGAGCAGTACTTC; CDR3 protein: CASKAGGPREQYF
J gene: TRBJ2-3; V gene: TRBV10-3; D gene: TRBD2; clone size: .; CDR3 DNA: TGTGCCACCTTAGGACTAGCGGGAGGAACAGATACGCAGTATTTT; CDR3 protein: CATLGLAGGTDTQYF
J gene: TRBJ1-2; V gene: TRBV5-6; D gene: TRBD1; clone size: once; CDR3 DNA: TGTGCCAGCAGGTACCGGGACAGGGGAGAGATCTATGGCTACACCTTC; CDR3 protein: CASRYRDRGEIYGYTF
J gene: TRBJ1-1; V gene: TRBV6-5; D gene: .; clone size: .; CDR3 DNA: TGTGCCACCACGCAGTACACTGAAGCTTTCTTT; CDR3 protein: CATTQYTEAFF
J gene: TRBJ2-1; V gene: TRBV11-3; D gene: TRBD2; clone size: .; CDR3 DNA: TGTGCCAGCAGCTTTGGACTAGCGGGAGTAGGTTATGAGCAGTTCTTC; CDR3 protein: CASSFGLAGVGYEQFF
J gene: TRBJ1-5; V gene: TRBV19; D gene: TRBD1; clone size: .; CDR3 DNA: TGTGCCAGTAAGGGGAACAGGGGGCTAGGTCAGCCCCAGCATTTT; CDR3 protein: CASKGNRGLGQPQHF
J gene: TRBJ2-3; V gene: TRBV5-4; D gene: .; clone size: .; CDR3 DNA: TGTGCCAGCAGCCCGACTAGTCGCACCCTCACAGATACGCAGTATTTT; CDR3 protein: CASSPTSRTLTDTQYF